These 16 T cell receptor beta chains were sequenced from one sample in a study of cytomegalovirus exposure and HLA in healthy donors. Here immunoSEQ multiplex PCR was the method, and the copy in TCRdb shows in-frame clones only, minus some. The top ten clones hold about 1.2% of a sample with around 60,000 clones, around 92% of them seen once. Sequencing was done on a sample of PBMCs. These receptor sequences come from a woman younger than 30 in good health and CMV-seronegative.

V is TRBV27 and J is TRBJ1-6; D is unclear. Trimming took 4 bases from V and 12 from J, leaving 10 bases between them. Germline CDR1 is MNHEY and CDR2 is SMNVEV (reference sequence). This CDR3 is 12 amino acids long. CDR3 nucleotides: TGTGCCAGCAGTTCCCCGACGGGACCCCTCCACTTT. Translation: CASSSPTGPLHF.

J is TRBJ1-4 and V is TRBV6-6, with TRBD1 identical over 8 bases. The CDR3 length is 14 residues. The junction had 4 bases not matched to a gene; V was cut back by 4 bases and J by 6 bases. Germline CDR1 is MNHNY and CDR2 is SVGAGI (reference sequence). The CDR3 coding sequence is TGTGCCAGCAGTTTTTACAGGGGGTATGAAAAACTGTTTTTT. Amino acid sequence: CASSFYRGYEKLFF.

The chain joins TRBV5-4 to TRBJ2-7, with 11 bases lining up with TRBD2. The junction had 2 bases not matched to a gene; V was cut back by 2 bases and J by 1 base. Germline V gene lookup returns CDR1 SGHNT and CDR2 YYREEE (reference sequence). The length of the CDR3 is 15 residues. The CDR3: CASSLGTSGSYEQYF. CDR3 coding DNA: TGTGCCAGCAGCTTAGGGACTAGCGGTTCCTACGAGCAGTACTTC. The entire variable domain, with the rest obtained from reference TRBV5-4 and TRBJ2-7, is as follows: ETGVTQSPTHLIKTRGQQVTLRCSSQSGHNTVSWYQQALGQGPQFIFQYYREEENGRGNFPPRFSGLQFPNYSSELNVNALELDDSALYLCASSLGTSGSYEQYFGPGTRLTVT.

With respect to this clone: This sample includes further DNA sequences coding for the same CDR3. The CDR3 region has the DNA TGTGCCAGCAGCTCCGGCGCGGGTGGCGAGCAGTACTTC. Amino acid sequence: CASSSGAGGEQYF. This chain uses TRBV7-2 with TRBJ2-7; D might be TRBD2 (5 bases). Trimming took off 4 bases at V and 6 bases at J, with 13 bases between the two ends. CDR1 and CDR2 (germline): SGHTA, FQGNSA. The CDR3 extends over 13 amino acids.

The CDR3 loop is CASSLTGSTDTQYF. The CDR3 DNA reads as TGTGCCAGCAGCTTGACAGGGAGCACAGATACGCAGTATTTT. The chain recombines TRBV5-8 with TRBJ2-3, with D possibly matching TRBD1 (6 bases). Trimming left V 1 base short and J 0 bases short, with 6 bases between. CDR3 length: 14 residues. Germline CDR1 is SGHTS and CDR2 is YDEGEE.

This chain uses TRBV7-3 with TRBJ2-3; the D gene is possibly TRBD2 (6 bases). From germline, CDR1 is SGHTA and CDR2 FQGTGA. The CDR3 covers 17 residues. Trimming pared 1 base from V and 1 base from J, leaving 15 bases between. The CDR3 DNA reads TGTGCCAGCAGCTTAAATGGTCGCGGGGCTGGCACAGATACGCAGTATTTT. Amino acid sequence: CASSLNGRGAGTDTQYF. Complete variable domain (other parts from reference TRBV7-3 and TRBJ2-3): GAGVSQTPSNKVTEKGKYVELRCDPISGHTALYWYRQSLGQGPEFLIYFQGTGAADDSGLPNDRFFAVRPEGSVSTLKIQRTERGDSAVYLCASSLNGRGAGTDTQYFGPGTRLTVL.

The V and J genes are TRBV7-8 and TRBJ1-1, with 11 bases that match TRBD1. Germline V gives CDR1 SGHVS, CDR2 FQNEAQ. This CDR3 is built from 16 residues. The junction had 5 bases not matched to a gene; V was cut back by 2 bases and J by 3 bases. This CDR3 reads CASSLMGQGVDTEAFF. CDR3 DNA: TGTGCCAGCAGCTTAATGGGACAGGGGGTTGACACTGAAGCTTTCTTT.

V gene TRBV19 combines with J gene TRBJ1-2; possible D gene TRBD1, 6 bases. Trimming pared 7 bases from V and 4 bases from J, leaving 13 bases between. This CDR3 has 13 residues. Per germline, CDR1 LNHDA and CDR2 SQIVND (reference sequence). The CDR3 DNA reads as TGTGCCAGTAAGGGGGTTGGTTCCTATGGCTACACCTTC. Protein product: CASKGVGSYGYTF. Combining the CDR3 with reference TRBV19 and TRBJ1-2 gives the whole variable domain DGGITQSPKYLFRKEGQNVTLSCEQNLNHDAMYWYRQDPGQGLRLIYYSQIVNDFQKGDIAEGYSVSREKKESFPLTVTSAQKNPTAFYLCASKGVGSYGYTFGSGTRLTVV.

The chain links TRBV2 to TRBJ2-1; possibly TRBD1 for D (6 bases). The CDR3 spans 12 residues. Germline V gives CDR1 SNHLY, CDR2 FYNNEI. The ends were cut back, 8 bases at V and 6 bases at J, with 11 bases in the middle. DNA of the CDR3: TGTGCCAGCCTCGAAGGGGGCAATGAGCAGTTCTTC. It is translated as CASLEGGNEQFF.

V is TRBV9 and J is TRBJ2-6; no reliable D call. V shed 5 bases and J shed 0 bases, with 18 bases lying between them. CDR1 and CDR2 from the germline V gene are SGDLS and YYNGEE. CDR3 length: 18 amino acids. CDR3 amino acids: CASSDTRIGTSGANVLTF. CDR3 sequence (DNA): TGTGCCAGCAGTGACACCCGTATCGGTACCTCTGGGGCCAACGTCCTGACTTTC.

The chain couples TRBV7-9 to TRBJ2-1; maybe TRBD2 (5 bases). This CDR3 is built from 16 residues. The germline V gene has CDR1 SEHNR and CDR2 FQNEAQ (reference sequence). The ends were cut back, 2 bases at V and 0 bases at J, with 11 bases in the middle. Here the CDR3 DNA reads TGTGCCAGCAGCTTACCGTTGAGCGGCTCCTACAATGAGCAGTTCTTC. Its protein product is CASSLPLSGSYNEQFF.

The chain uses TRBV29-1 and TRBJ2-7, with a possible D match to TRBD1 (5 bases). Germline loops: CDR1 SQVTM, CDR2 ANQGSEA. V lost 4 bases and J 2 bases, leaving 9 bases between the germline ends. This CDR3 has 12 residues. CDR3: CSVVKGPYEQYF. CDR3 DNA sequence: TGCAGCGTTGTAAAGGGGCCCTACGAGCAGTACTTC.

In nucleotides, the CDR3 is TGTGCCAGCAGTTCCCAACAGGGGGGCCTCGATAATGAAAAACTGTTTTTT. It codes for CASSSQQGGLDNEKLFF. The rearrangement uses TRBV27 and TRBJ1-4, with TRBD1 identical over 8 bases. With 4 bases clipped from V and 4 bases from J, the junction kept 11 bases outside the gene matches. Germline V CDR1 and CDR2: MNHEY, SMNVEV (reference sequence). CDR3 length equals 17 residues.

The chain combines TRBV7-8 with TRBJ2-2; D is unclear. Germline values: CDR1 SGHVS, CDR2 FQNEAQ. Trimming removed 3 bases from V and 6 bases from J, with 14 bases in between. This CDR3 contains 15 residues. CDR3 sequence (DNA): TGTGCCAGCAGCTTTAATCGGGTATCCCCCGGGGAGCTGTTTTTT. Amino acids: CASSFNRVSPGELFF.

This clone appeared a single time. The chain couples TRBV18 to TRBJ1-1; D remains ambiguous. The CDR3 covers 15 residues. Between the trimmed V and J ends, which lost 0 bases and 6 bases, there was a span of 14 bases. Germline CDR1 reads KGHSH; CDR2 reads LQKENI. The CDR3 reads CASSPPATGEAEAFF. The CDR3 DNA follows: TGTGCCAGCTCACCACCGGCGACCGGGGAGGCTGAAGCTTTCTTT.

The rearrangement joins TRBV6-5 to TRBJ1-4; D ambiguous. This CDR3 is built from 15 residues. With 6 bases removed from V and 6 bases from J, the gap between germline ends came to 17 bases. Germline CDR1 and CDR2: MNHEY and SVGAGI. Here the CDR3 DNA reads TGTGCCAGCAGAACCCGGGCTCCCGGGGATGAAAAACTGTTTTTT. Protein sequence: CASRTRAPGDEKLFF.